What follows are 5 T cell receptor beta chains derived from one specimen sequenced in a study of beta chain features in type 1 diabetes. Findings and limits, study-wide: In all four CD4+ subsets, TCRB CDR3 length was significantly, moderately reduced in type 1 diabetes.

What was sequenced were expressed TCRB transcripts, since all of the isolated RNA had been reverse transcribed. Only in-frame clones appear in the TCRdb table, and some are missing; sequencing was by immunoSEQ multiplex PCR. Of some 150,000 clones in the sample, around 9% are singletons; the top ten hold about 0.65%. Antigens of these TCRs are unknown. Sequenced input: central memory CD4+ T cells from blood. Every receptor here comes from a woman in her 30s with type 1 diabetes.

This clone showed up just a few times. The chain employs TRBV30 and TRBJ2-7; 7 nucleotides match TRBD1. The V segment lost 3 bases and the J segment 0 bases; nucleotides outside the gene matches: 11. In germline, CDR1 is GTSNPN, CDR2 SVGIG (reference sequence). This CDR3 region has 16 residues. As DNA, the CDR3 is TGTGCCTGGAGCCCAACGAGGGACAGTAGCTCCTACGAGCAGTACTTC. This sequence encodes CAWSPTRDSSSYEQYF.

Notes on this clone: No conserved phenylalanine or tryptophan ends this CDR3, so it is likely a read error. The limits of the CDR3 on the DNA are not certain, so only TCRdb's listed CDR3 is given. This sequence joins TRBV28 and TRBJ2-4; the tabulated D call, TRBD2, remains unverified against the DNA. The CDR3 numbers 12 amino acids, ends counted. Germline V gene lookup returns CDR1 MDHEN and CDR2 SYDVKM. The CDR3 sequence: CASSSGTSLLRI.

CDR3 bases: TGTGCCAGCAGTCCAAATTCGGTGACTGAAGCTTTCTTT. It translates to CASSPNSVTEAFF. The rearrangement links TRBV28 to TRBJ1-1; the D is unclear. The V gene lost 5 bases and the J gene lost 5 bases, with 12 bases spanning the gap. Germline V gives CDR1 MDHEN, CDR2 SYDVKM. CDR3 size: 13 residues.

The rearrangement joins TRBV18 to TRBJ1-1, with no clear D. V lost 1 base to trimming and J lost 3 bases, with 12 bases between them. The CDR3 covers 15 residues. From germline, CDR1 is KGHSH and CDR2 LQKENI. CDR3 sequence (DNA): TGTGCCAGCTCACCACAAAGTGGCAGGCACACTGAAGCTTTCTTT. Its translation is CASSPQSGRHTEAFF.

The chain recombines TRBV9 with TRBJ2-5; D is perhaps TRBD2 (6 bases). Germline V gene data show CDR1 as SGDLS and CDR2 as YYNGEE. The germline V and J ends were trimmed by 2 bases and 5 bases, with 13 bases remaining between them. This CDR3 comprises 14 residues. DNA of the CDR3: TGTGCCAGCAGCGTCGCAGCGGAGGGGGAGACCCAGTACTTC. Its translation is CASSVAAEGETQYF.